The 8 T cell receptor beta chains reported below all come from one sample, sequenced in a study of graft-versus-host responses after intestinal transplantation. These receptors lack a known antigen. The protocol was immunoSEQ multiplex PCR, while the TCRdb copy is restricted to in-frame clones and leaves out a portion. The table has fewer than 150,000 clones, around nine tenths seen once. The sample in question was unstimulated CD4+ T cells sorted from spleen or lymph node cells, obtained before intestinal transplant. The receptors were sampled from a human donor who received an intestinal transplant.

CDR3 in DNA: TGTGCCAGCAGTCGACAGGGGCCAAATGAAAAACTGTTTTTT. It specifies CASSRQGPNEKLFF. The V call is TRBV6-6, the J call TRBJ1-4; TRBD1 matches at 8 bases. V dropped 5 bases and J dropped 5; count of bases not matched to a gene: 4. The CDR3 runs to 14 residues. CDR1 and CDR2 from the germline V gene are MNHNY and SVGAGI (reference sequence).

The CDR3 DNA follows: TGTGCCAGCAGTTATACGGGGGCAAAAGATGGCTACACCTTC. Protein product: CASSYTGAKDGYTF. The V gene is TRBV6-5, the J gene TRBJ1-2; tentatively, D is TRBD1 (6 bases). V dropped 3 bases and J dropped 6 bases, with 14 bases sitting between them. The germline CDR1 and CDR2 sequences are MNHEY and SVGAGI. The CDR3 is 14 residues long.

There are a few counts of this clone. This sequence joins TRBV11-3 and TRBJ1-4; D may be TRBD1 (6 bases). This CDR3 spans 14 amino acids. The V gene lost 5 bases and the J gene lost 6 bases, with 13 bases spanning the gap. Germline CDR1 reads SGHNT; CDR2 reads YENEEA. For the CDR3, the DNA is TGTGCCAGCAGCACACAGGGTGTAGATGAAAAACTGTTTTTT. Translation: CASSTQGVDEKLFF.

The chain joins TRBV7-8 to TRBJ2-3; D might be TRBD1 (6 bases). The CDR3 contains 15 residues. The germline V gene encodes CDR1 SGHVS and CDR2 FQNEAQ. V was shortened by 5 bases and J by 1 base, with 13 bases between the two germline ends. CDR3 sequence reads: CASSAGQFRTDTQYF. The CDR3 DNA reads as TGTGCCAGCAGCGCCGGACAGTTCCGCACAGATACGCAGTATTTT.

The chain couples TRBV29-1 to TRBJ2-5; D possibly corresponds to TRBD2 (7 bases). CDR3 length: 16 amino acids. Deletions cut 5 bases from V and 4 bases from J, with 23 bases between. Per the germline V gene, CDR1 is SQVTM and CDR2 is ANQGSEA. CDR3: CSVTLGGVNFVETQYF. The CDR3 region has the DNA TGCAGCGTTACTTTAGGGGGGGTGAACTTCGTAGAGACCCAGTACTTC.

The chain joins TRBV12-5 to TRBJ2-7; D is unresolved. Germline lookup yields CDR1 LGHNT and CDR2 FRNRAP. V lost 4 bases to trimming and J lost 3 bases, with 4 bases between them. This CDR3 is built from 11 residues. This CDR3 is CASGYNYEQYF. CDR3 bases: TGTGCTAGTGGTTATAACTACGAGCAGTACTTC.

This chain links TRBV27 with TRBJ1-1, with 7 bases matching TRBD1. V gave up 8 bases and J gave up 7 bases; unmatched junction bases: 16. There are 15 residues in the CDR3. CDR1 is MNHEY and CDR2 is SMNVEV in the germline V gene (reference sequence). This chain's CDR3 is CASGRDSRGHVEAFF. As DNA, the CDR3 is TGTGCCAGCGGCCGGGACAGCCGCGGGCATGTTGAAGCTTTCTTT.

The V call is TRBV5-6, the J call TRBJ1-4; D might be TRBD1 (6 bases). Germline CDR1 and CDR2: SGHDT and YYEEEE. There are 14 residues in the CDR3. Trimming cost V 2 bases and J 2 bases, with 7 bases left between them. CDR3 DNA sequence: TGTGCCAGCAGCTTAGACAGGACTAATGAAAAACTGTTTTTT. Residues: CASSLDRTNEKLFF.